The clone carrying this T cell receptor beta chain has ten or more counts. Naive CD4+ T cells were purified with Tregs depleted by CD25. Constant-region reverse primers amplified full-length variable regions, followed by semi-nested Nested Universal Primer A PCR. TCRdb re-called the 5' RACE reads through MiXCR, storing one row per CDR3 protein. The sample lists about 50,000 distinct CDR3 sequences, 17% occurring once. Between the trimmed V and J ends, which lost 4 bases and 0 bases, there was a span of 8 bases. The germline V gene encodes CDR1 SGHTA and CDR2 FQGNSA. The CDR3 runs 14 residues. This TCR was recovered from a female donor with breast cancer. The chain carries TRBV7-2 and TRBJ2-3; D is uncertain. Sequences were obtained from naive CD4+ T cells sorted from blood. As for subset: naive CD4+ T cells, CD4+CD45RA+CD25-. The CDR3 sequence is CASSSSISTDTQYF. DNA of the CDR3: TGTGCCAGCAGCTCTTCGATAAGCACAGATACGCAGTATTTT.